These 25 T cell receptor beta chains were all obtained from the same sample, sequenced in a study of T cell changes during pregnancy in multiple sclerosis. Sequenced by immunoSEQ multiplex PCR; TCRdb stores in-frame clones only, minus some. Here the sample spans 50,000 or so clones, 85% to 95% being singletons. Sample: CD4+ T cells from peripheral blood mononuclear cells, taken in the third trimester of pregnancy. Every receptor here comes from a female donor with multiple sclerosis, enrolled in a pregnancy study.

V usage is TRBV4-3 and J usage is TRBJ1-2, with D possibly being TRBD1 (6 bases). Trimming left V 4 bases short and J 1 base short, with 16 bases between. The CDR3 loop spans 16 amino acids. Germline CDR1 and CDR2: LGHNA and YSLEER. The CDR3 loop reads CASSPSTGSLNYGYTF. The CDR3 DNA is TGCGCCAGCAGCCCTTCGACAGGTTCCCTTAACTATGGCTACACCTTC.

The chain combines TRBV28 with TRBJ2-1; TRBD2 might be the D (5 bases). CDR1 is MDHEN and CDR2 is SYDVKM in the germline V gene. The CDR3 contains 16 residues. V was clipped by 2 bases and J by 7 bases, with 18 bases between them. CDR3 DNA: TGTGCCAGCAGTTTAGCCGGGGTAGGTTCAGAAAATGAGCAGTTCTTC. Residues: CASSLAGVGSENEQFF.

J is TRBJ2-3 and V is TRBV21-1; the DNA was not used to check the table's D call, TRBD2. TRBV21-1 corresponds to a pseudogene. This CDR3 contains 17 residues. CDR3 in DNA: TGTGCCAGCAGCATGGCTAGCGGGGGGGTCGGCACAGATACGCAGTATTTT. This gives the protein CASSMASGGVGTDTQYF.

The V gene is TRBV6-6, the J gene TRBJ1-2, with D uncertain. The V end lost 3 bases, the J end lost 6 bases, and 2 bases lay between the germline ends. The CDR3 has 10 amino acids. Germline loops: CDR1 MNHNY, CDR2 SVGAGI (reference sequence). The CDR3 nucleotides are TGTGCCAGCAGTTATAATGGCTACACCTTC. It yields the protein CASSYNGYTF.

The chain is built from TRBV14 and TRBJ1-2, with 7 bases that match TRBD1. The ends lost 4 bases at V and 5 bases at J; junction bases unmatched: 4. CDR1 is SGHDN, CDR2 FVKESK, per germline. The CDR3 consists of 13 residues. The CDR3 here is CASSLLQGYGYTF. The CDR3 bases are TGTGCCAGCAGCCTTCTACAGGGGTATGGCTACACCTTC.

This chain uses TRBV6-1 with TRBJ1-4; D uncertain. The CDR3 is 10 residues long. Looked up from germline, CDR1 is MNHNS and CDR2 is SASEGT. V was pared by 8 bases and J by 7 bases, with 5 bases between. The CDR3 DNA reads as TGTGCCAGCCGCGGTGAAAAACTGTTTTTT. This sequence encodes CASRGEKLFF.

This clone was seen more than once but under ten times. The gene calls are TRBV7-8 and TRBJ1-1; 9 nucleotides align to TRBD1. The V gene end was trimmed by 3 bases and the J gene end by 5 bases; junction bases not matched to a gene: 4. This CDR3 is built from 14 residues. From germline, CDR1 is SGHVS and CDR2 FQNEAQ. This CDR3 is CASSFRTGVTEAFF. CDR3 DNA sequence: TGTGCCAGCAGCTTCCGGACAGGGGTAACTGAAGCTTTCTTT.

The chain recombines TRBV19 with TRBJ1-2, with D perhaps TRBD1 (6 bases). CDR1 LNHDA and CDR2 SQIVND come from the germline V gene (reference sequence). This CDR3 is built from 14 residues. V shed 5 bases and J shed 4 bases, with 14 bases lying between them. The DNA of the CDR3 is TGTGCCAGTAGTTCCCGGACAGCTACCTATGGCTACACCTTC. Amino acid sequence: CASSSRTATYGYTF.

The CDR3 DNA is TGTGCCAGCAGTGGGACAGGGCCAGGTCAGCCCCAGCATTTT. Amino acid sequence: CASSGTGPGQPQHF. The rearrangement links TRBV25-1 to TRBJ1-5, with 8 bases fitting TRBD1. Losses at the gene ends were 4 bases for V and 6 bases for J; bases not matched to a gene: 5. Germline V lookup: CDR1 MGHDK, CDR2 SYGVNS. The CDR3 extends over 14 amino acids.

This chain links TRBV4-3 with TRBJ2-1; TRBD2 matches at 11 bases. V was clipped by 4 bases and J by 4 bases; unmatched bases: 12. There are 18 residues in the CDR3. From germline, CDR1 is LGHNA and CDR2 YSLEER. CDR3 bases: TGCGCCAGCAGCCCGACCCGCTCGACTAGCGGGAAATACAATGAGCAGTTCTTC. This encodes CASSPTRSTSGKYNEQFF.

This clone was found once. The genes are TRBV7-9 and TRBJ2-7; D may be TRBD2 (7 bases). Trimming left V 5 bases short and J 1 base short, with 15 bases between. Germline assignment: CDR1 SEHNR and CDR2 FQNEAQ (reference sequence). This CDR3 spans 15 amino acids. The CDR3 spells CASSPWGGHSYEQYF. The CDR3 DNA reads TGTGCCAGCAGCCCTTGGGGGGGACATTCCTACGAGCAGTACTTC.

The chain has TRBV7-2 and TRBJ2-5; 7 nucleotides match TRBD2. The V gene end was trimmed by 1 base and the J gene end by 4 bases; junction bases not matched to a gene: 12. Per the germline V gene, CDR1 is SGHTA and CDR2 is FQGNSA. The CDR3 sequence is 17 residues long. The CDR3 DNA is TGTGCCAGCAGCTTAGGTCGTGGGGGGGGAGGGCTAGAGACCCAGTACTTC. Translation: CASSLGRGGGGLETQYF. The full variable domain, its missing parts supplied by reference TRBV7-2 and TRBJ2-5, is GAGVSQSPSNKVTEKGKDVELRCDPISGHTALYWYRQSLGQGLEFLIYFQGNSAPDKSGLPSDRFSAERTGGSVSTLTIQRTQQEDSAVYLCASSLGRGGGGLETQYFGPGTRLLVL.

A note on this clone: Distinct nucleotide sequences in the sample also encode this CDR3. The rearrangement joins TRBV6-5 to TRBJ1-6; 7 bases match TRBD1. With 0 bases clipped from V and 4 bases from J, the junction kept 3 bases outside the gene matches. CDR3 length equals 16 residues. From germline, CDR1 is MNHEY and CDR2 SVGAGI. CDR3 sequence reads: CASSYSRDSYNSPLHF. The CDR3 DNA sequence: TGTGCCAGCAGTTACTCCCGGGACAGTTATAATTCACCCCTCCACTTT.

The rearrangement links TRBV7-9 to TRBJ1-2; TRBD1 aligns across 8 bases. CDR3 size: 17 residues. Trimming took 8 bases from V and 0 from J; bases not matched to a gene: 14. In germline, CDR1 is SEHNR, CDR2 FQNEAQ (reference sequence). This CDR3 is CASPHEAGGNSNYGYTF. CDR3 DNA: TGTGCCAGCCCCCATGAGGCAGGGGGCAACTCTAACTATGGCTACACCTTC.

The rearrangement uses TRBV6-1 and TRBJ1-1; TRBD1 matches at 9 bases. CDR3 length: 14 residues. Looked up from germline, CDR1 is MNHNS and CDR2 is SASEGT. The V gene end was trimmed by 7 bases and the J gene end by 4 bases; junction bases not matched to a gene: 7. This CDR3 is CASTHRDRATEAFF. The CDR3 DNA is TGTGCCAGCACCCACCGGGACAGGGCCACTGAAGCTTTCTTT.

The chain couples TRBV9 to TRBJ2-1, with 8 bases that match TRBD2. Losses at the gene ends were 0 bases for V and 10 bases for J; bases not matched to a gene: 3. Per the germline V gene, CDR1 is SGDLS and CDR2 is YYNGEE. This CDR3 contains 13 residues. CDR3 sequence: CASSVAASGEQFF. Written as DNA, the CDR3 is TGTGCCAGCAGCGTAGCGGCTAGCGGGGAGCAGTTCTTC.

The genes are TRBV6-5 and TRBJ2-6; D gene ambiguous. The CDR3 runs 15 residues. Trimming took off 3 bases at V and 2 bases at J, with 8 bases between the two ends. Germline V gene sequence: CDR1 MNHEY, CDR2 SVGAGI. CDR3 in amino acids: CASSYRVTGANVLTF. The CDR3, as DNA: TGTGCCAGCAGTTATCGTGTTACTGGGGCCAACGTCCTGACTTTC.

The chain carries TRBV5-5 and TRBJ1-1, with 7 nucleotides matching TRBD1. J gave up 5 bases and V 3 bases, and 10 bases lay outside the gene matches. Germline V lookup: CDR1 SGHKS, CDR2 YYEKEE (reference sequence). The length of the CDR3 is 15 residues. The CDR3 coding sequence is TGTGCCAGCAGCTGGGGTTGGACAGGAGGGACTGAAGCTTTCTTT. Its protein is CASSWGWTGGTEAFF.

The CDR3 loop is CASSLVPGQGRPYGYTF. CDR3 DNA sequence: TGTGCCAGCAGCCTCGTCCCGGGACAGGGTAGGCCCTATGGCTACACCTTC. The chain couples TRBV5-6 to TRBJ1-2; 9 bases are a match to TRBD1. Germline V CDR1 and CDR2: SGHDT, YYEEEE. With 4 bases clipped from V and 4 bases from J, the junction kept 14 bases outside the gene matches. This CDR3 region has 17 residues.

For the CDR3, the DNA is TGTGCCATCAGTGCGGACAGGGGAGGAGGTGGCTACACCTTC. The encoded protein is CAISADRGGGGYTF. The J gene is TRBJ1-2, the V gene TRBV10-3; TRBD1 matches at 9 bases. Germline V gene lookup returns CDR1 ENHRY and CDR2 SYGVKD. Trimming cost V 4 bases and J 7 bases; bases outside gene matches: 7. This CDR3 contains 14 residues.

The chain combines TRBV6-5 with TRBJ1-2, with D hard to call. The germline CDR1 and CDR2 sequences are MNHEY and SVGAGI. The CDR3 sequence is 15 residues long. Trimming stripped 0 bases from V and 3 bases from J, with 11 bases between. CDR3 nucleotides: TGTGCCAGCAGTTACTCGACATGGAGGGACTATGGCTACACCTTC. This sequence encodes CASSYSTWRDYGYTF.

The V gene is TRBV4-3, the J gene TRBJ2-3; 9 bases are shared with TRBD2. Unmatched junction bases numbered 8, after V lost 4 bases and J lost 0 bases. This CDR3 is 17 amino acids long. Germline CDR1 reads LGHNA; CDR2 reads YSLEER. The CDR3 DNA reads TGCGCCAGCAGCCGAGGCGGGGGGGCCCCTAGCACAGATACGCAGTATTTT. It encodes CASSRGGGAPSTDTQYF.

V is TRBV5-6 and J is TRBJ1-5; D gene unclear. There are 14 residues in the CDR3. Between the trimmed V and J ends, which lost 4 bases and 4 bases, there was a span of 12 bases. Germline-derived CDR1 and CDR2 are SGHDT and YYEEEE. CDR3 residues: CASSGGLGNQPQHF. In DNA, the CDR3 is TGTGCCAGCAGCGGTGGGCTCGGTAATCAGCCCCAGCATTTT.

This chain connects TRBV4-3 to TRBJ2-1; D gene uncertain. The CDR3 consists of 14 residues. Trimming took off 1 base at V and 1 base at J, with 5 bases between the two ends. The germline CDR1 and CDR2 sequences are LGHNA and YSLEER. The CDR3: CASSQGQSYNEQFF. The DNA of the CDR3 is TGCGCCAGCAGCCAAGGGCAGTCCTACAATGAGCAGTTCTTC.

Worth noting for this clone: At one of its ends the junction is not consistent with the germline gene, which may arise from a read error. Here the CDR3 DNA reads TGTGCCAGCAGTGAACCCAGGGAGGGAACATTT. Encoded protein: CASSEPREGTF. The chain joins TRBV6-1 to TRBJ1-1; tentative D call: TRBD1 (5 bases). This CDR3 has 11 residues. CDR1 MNHNS and CDR2 SASEGT come from the germline V gene.